This T cell receptor beta chain appears in the sequencing data of a study of CD8+ T cells in alopecia areata. Once RNA had been extracted, it was reverse transcribed into cDNA to act as the sequencing template. Clones were read by immunoSEQ multiplex PCR, and TCRdb kept only the in-frame ones, dropping some. The repertoire holds about 97,000 clones, with 41% as singletons. Germline values: CDR1 SGHRS, CDR2 YFSETQ. The CDR3 loop spans 14 amino acids. Trimming cost V 0 bases and J 4 bases; bases outside gene matches: 2. The receptor's source is a human donor with alopecia areata. The sequencing input was CD4+ T cells sorted from blood. This rearrangement joins TRBV5-1 to TRBJ2-5, with TRBD2 matching over 8 bases. The CDR3 DNA sequence: TGCGCCAGCAGCTTGGGCGGGGGGCGAGAGACCCAGTACTTC. Translation gives CASSLGGGRETQYF.